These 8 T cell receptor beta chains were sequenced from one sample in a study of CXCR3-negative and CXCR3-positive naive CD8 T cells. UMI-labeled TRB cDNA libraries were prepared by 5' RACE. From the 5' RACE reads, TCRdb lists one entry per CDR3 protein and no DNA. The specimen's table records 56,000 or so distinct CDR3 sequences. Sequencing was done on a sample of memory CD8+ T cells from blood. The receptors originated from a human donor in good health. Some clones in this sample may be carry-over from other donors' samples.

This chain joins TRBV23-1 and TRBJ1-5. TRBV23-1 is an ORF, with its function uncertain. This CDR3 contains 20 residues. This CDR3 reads CASSHPRRWTGRQSDQPQHF.

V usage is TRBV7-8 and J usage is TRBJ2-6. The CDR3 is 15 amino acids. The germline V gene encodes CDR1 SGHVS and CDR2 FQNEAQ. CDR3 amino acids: CASSQSPSGANVLTF.

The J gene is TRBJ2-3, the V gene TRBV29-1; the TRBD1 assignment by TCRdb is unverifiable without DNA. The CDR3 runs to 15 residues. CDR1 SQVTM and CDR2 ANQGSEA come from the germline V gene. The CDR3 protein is CSVGGLDSKRDTQYF.

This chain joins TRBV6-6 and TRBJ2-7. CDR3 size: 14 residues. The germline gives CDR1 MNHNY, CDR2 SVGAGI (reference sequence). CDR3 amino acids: CASSHGVKSYEQYF.

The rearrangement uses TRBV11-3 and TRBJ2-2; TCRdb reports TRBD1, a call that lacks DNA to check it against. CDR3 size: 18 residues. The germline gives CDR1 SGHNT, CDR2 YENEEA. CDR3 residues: CASSLDRWGATNTGELFF.

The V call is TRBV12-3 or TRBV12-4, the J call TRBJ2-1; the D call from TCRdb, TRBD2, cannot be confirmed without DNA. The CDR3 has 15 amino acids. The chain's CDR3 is CASSLGTSGVQRPFF.

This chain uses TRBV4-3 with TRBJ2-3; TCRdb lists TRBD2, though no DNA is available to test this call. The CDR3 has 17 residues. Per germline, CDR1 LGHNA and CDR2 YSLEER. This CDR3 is CASSHSLAGGVTDTQYF.

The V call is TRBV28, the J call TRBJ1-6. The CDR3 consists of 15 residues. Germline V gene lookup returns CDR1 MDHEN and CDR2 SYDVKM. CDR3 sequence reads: CASSLGAWGNSPLHF.